These 8 T cell receptor beta chains were sequenced from one sample in a study of T cell responses to AZD1222 COVID-19 vaccine (TCRdb year 2021). Preparation of the library involved the immunoSEQ multiplex PCR assay. Entries here come from immuneACCESS through TCRdb and include only in-frame sequences with V and J called. Some clones fail to appear in such tables; in the studies checked, an unresolved V gene covers under half of the shortfall, and the cause of the remainder is unknown. The sample table contains 130,000 to 150,000 clones; only one count was recorded for roughly 92% of them. Around 1.8% of the sample comes from the top ten. The time point label of this sample denotes: baseline before first vaccination. The specimen was peripheral blood, collected on day 0 of AZD1222 vaccination. These receptor sequences come from an adult in good health.

This clone has just one count. This CDR3 reads CASSLRTSGYTF. The CDR3 DNA reads as TGTGCCAGCAGCCTACGGACGTCTGGCTACACCTTC. This chain links TRBV14 with TRBJ1-2; D is undetermined. Germline V gene lookup returns CDR1 SGHDN and CDR2 FVKESK. The CDR3 extends over 12 amino acids. Trimming left V 4 bases short and J 7 bases short, with 10 bases between.

This clone turned up a few times. The gene calls are TRBV6-4 and TRBJ2-2; TRBD2 might be the D (5 bases). This CDR3 is 14 amino acids long. The V end lost 7 bases, the J end lost 3 bases, and 12 bases lay between the germline ends. The germline V gene has CDR1 MRHNA and CDR2 SNTAGT. The CDR3 here is CASKVDSDTGELFF. The CDR3, as DNA: TGTGCCAGCAAGGTGGACTCCGACACCGGGGAGCTGTTTTTT.

This sequence joins TRBV5-5 and TRBJ1-1; TRBD1 might be the D (5 bases). This CDR3 spans 16 amino acids. Trimming removed 2 bases at V and 0 bases at J, with 14 bases between. Per the germline V gene, CDR1 is SGHKS and CDR2 is YYEKEE (reference sequence). As DNA, the CDR3 is TGTGCCAGCAGCTTTCCAAAGACAGCCATGAACACTGAAGCTTTCTTT. As protein: CASSFPKTAMNTEAFF. The full variable domain, with the rest looked up from reference TRBV5-5 and TRBJ1-1, is DAGVTQSPTHLIKTRGQQVTLRCSPISGHKSVSWYQQVLGQGPQFIFQYYEKEERGRGNFPDRFSARQFPNYSSELNVNALLLGDSALYLCASSFPKTAMNTEAFFGQGTRLTVV.

The chain links TRBV28 to TRBJ1-2; D gene uncertain. Germline CDR1 reads MDHEN; CDR2 reads SYDVKM. The CDR3 has 18 residues. The V gene lost 5 bases and the J gene lost 4 bases, with 26 bases spanning the gap. CDR3 coding DNA: TGTGCCAGCAGTGTAAACCGGGAACTCAAGGGAGTGACCTATGGCTACACCTTC. This sequence encodes CASSVNRELKGVTYGYTF.

V gene TRBV30 combines with J gene TRBJ2-5; D remains unclear. The germline CDR1 and CDR2 sequences are GTSNPN and SVGIG (reference sequence). V lost 4 bases to trimming and J lost 1 base, with 16 bases between them. There are 15 residues in the CDR3. CDR3 amino acids: CAWKQWGSRQETQYF. For the CDR3, the DNA is TGTGCCTGGAAACAGTGGGGTAGCCGCCAAGAGACCCAGTACTTC.

This clone has only one observation. The CDR3 nucleotides are TGCGCCAGCAGCTTGTTGGGAAGGGGGCTGGGCGAAAAACTGTTTTTT. The encoded protein is CASSLLGRGLGEKLFF. The chain couples TRBV5-1 to TRBJ1-4; 7 nucleotides match TRBD1. The CDR3 totals 16 residues. After removal of 1 base from V and 8 bases from J, the junction contained 11 bases not matched to a gene. Germline V CDR1 and CDR2: SGHRS, YFSETQ.

The V and J genes are TRBV7-9 and TRBJ2-5, with D possibly being TRBD2 (6 bases). With 0 bases removed from V and 7 bases from J, the gap between germline ends came to 12 bases. CDR3 length: 14 amino acids. Germline CDR1 SEHNR, CDR2 FQNEAQ (reference sequence). CDR3 sequence: CASSLATGAGTQYF. The CDR3 DNA sequence: TGTGCCAGCAGCTTAGCTACAGGAGCGGGGACCCAGTACTTC.

The V call is TRBV29-1, the J call TRBJ2-5; D possibly corresponds to TRBD1 (6 bases). Per germline, CDR1 SQVTM and CDR2 ANQGSEA. V shed 5 bases and J shed 2 bases, with 12 bases lying between them. This CDR3 is 13 amino acids long. The CDR3 nucleotides are TGCAGCGTTCGAGCAGGGACACAAGAGACCCAGTACTTC. The encoded protein is CSVRAGTQETQYF.